This T cell receptor beta chain was sequenced for a study of cytomegalovirus exposure and HLA in healthy donors. Study in general: Ancestry clustering placed around four fifths of over 300 genotyped donors in the Caucasian-associated cluster.

Per germline, CDR1 SGDLS and CDR2 YYNGEE. This CDR3 is 15 amino acids long. V dropped 5 bases and J dropped 2; count of bases not matched to a gene: 7. Comments on this clone: Its target is not known.

PCR was performed using 60 Vbeta and 13 Jbeta primers. Sequenced by immunoSEQ multiplex PCR; TCRdb stores in-frame clones only, minus some. The sample lists approximately 88,000 clones; 75% to 85% were seen once. Study-level results: In a later analysis, CMV-associated beta chains were mostly HLA-associated, it appeared.

The sequence came from a man younger than 35 in good health and CMV-seronegative. The chain employs TRBV9 and TRBJ1-2, with 9 bases matching TRBD1. Sequencing input: PBMCs. The CDR3 DNA reads TGTGCCAGCAGTGCCCCCGGGACAGGGAACTATGGCTACACCTTC. Its protein is CASSAPGTGNYGYTF.